Below, 21 T cell receptor beta chains from the same sample are listed, as sequenced in a study of PD-L1 blockade in urothelial cancer. The time point: peripheral blood 6 weeks after treatment start. Data came from immunoSEQ multiplex PCR; TCRdb stores just in-frame clones and leaves some out. The table has about 120,000 clones, approximately 90% seen once; the top ten hold more than 1.5%. The sequences come from PBMCs, collected around atezolizumab (anti-PD-L1) treatment. Every receptor here comes from a man between 60 and 75 years old with urothelial cancer.

The chain recombines TRBV30 with TRBJ2-6; 7 bases agree with TRBD2. Germline trimming cut 0 bases from V and 5 bases from J; bases unmatched to any gene: 10. This CDR3 is 17 amino acids long. Germline assignment: CDR1 GTSNPN and CDR2 SVGIG (reference sequence). The CDR3 protein is CAWSVPSGALRANVLTF. CDR3 nucleotide sequence: TGTGCCTGGAGTGTACCCAGCGGGGCTCTCCGGGCCAACGTCCTGACTTTC.

The gene calls are TRBV27 and TRBJ2-5; D is perhaps TRBD2 (5 bases). The CDR3 has 15 residues. The germline V gene encodes CDR1 MNHEY and CDR2 SMNVEV (reference sequence). With 1 base removed from V and 3 bases from J, the gap between germline ends came to 12 bases. The CDR3 bases are TGTGCCAGCAGTTTATTCGGGGAAAGGGAAGAGACCCAGTACTTC. Residues: CASSLFGEREETQYF.

V is TRBV9 and J is TRBJ1-4, with 11 bases identical to TRBD1. Germline V gives CDR1 SGDLS, CDR2 YYNGEE. The CDR3 has 15 residues. The junction had 6 bases not matched to a gene; V was cut back by 3 bases and J by 8 bases. CDR3 bases: TGTGCCAGCAGCGCTGGGACAGGGGGACGGGAAAAACTGTTTTTT. Protein: CASSAGTGGREKLFF. The full variable domain, its missing parts supplied by reference TRBV9 and TRBJ1-4, is DSGVTQTPKHLITATGQRVTLRCSPRSGDLSVYWYQQSLDQGLQFLIQYYNGEERAKGNILERFSAQQFPDLHSELNLSSLELGDSALYFCASSAGTGGREKLFFGSGTQLSVL.

The chain couples TRBV18 to TRBJ1-2; the D is unclear. Germline V lookup: CDR1 KGHSH, CDR2 LQKENI. With 3 bases removed from V and 0 bases from J, the gap between germline ends came to 11 bases. The length of the CDR3 is 15 residues. The CDR3 protein is CASSPAGGTNYGYTF. The CDR3 nucleotides are TGTGCCAGCTCACCCGCGGGAGGGACTAACTATGGCTACACCTTC.

The chain combines TRBV6-4 with TRBJ1-2, with a tentative D call TRBD1 (5 bases). V gave up 0 bases and J gave up 4 bases, with 18 bases separating them. Germline V gene lookup returns CDR1 MRHNA and CDR2 SNTAGT. The CDR3 runs 17 residues. CDR3: CASSDSRGGVPIYGYTF. CDR3 nucleotide sequence: TGTGCCAGCAGTGACTCCCGGGGAGGGGTCCCCATCTATGGCTACACCTTC.

The chain couples TRBV10-3 to TRBJ1-5; 11 positions agree with TRBD1. The CDR3 sequence is 15 residues long. Germline lookup yields CDR1 ENHRY and CDR2 SYGVKD. V trimming: 4 bases; J trimming: 5 bases; junction bases outside the gene matches: 4. The CDR3 DNA sequence: TGTGCCATCAGTGGGACAGGGGGCGCAGATCAGCCCCAGCATTTT. This sequence encodes CAISGTGGADQPQHF.

The chain joins TRBV7-9 to TRBJ1-2; D perhaps matches TRBD1 (5 bases). Deletions cut 5 bases from V and 0 bases from J, with 10 bases between. The CDR3 totals 14 residues. From germline, CDR1 is SEHNR and CDR2 FQNEAQ (reference sequence). CDR3 nucleotide sequence: TGTGCCAGCAGCCCCGACAGTCCTAACTATGGCTACACCTTC. Protein sequence: CASSPDSPNYGYTF.

The chain has TRBV7-9 and TRBJ1-1; TRBD1 matches 9 bases. The CDR3 runs 13 residues. CDR1 is SEHNR and CDR2 is FQNEAQ in the germline V gene (reference sequence). V was clipped by 5 bases and J by 10 bases; unmatched bases: 8. The DNA for the CDR3 is TGTGCCAGCAGCCCTGGGACAGGGTGGGGAGCTTTCTTT. It specifies CASSPGTGWGAFF.

The V and J genes are TRBV9 and TRBJ2-1, with D tentatively TRBD2 (6 bases). CDR1 and CDR2 (germline): SGDLS, YYNGEE. This CDR3 region has 18 residues. The V end was cut by 4 bases, the J end by 3 bases, with 23 bases between. CDR3 sequence reads: CASSRRDSRESVYNEQFF. The CDR3 region has the DNA TGTGCCAGCAGCCGAAGGGACTCCCGGGAGTCCGTCTACAATGAGCAGTTCTTC.

The gene calls are TRBV15 and TRBJ1-4; D is ambiguous. The CDR3 contains 14 residues. Trimming took off 0 bases at V and 6 bases at J, with 8 bases between the two ends. Germline V gene lookup returns CDR1 LNHNV and CDR2 YYDKDF (reference sequence). CDR3 sequence: CATSRDSRDEKLFF. The CDR3 nucleotides read TGTGCCACCAGCAGAGATTCGAGGGATGAAAAACTGTTTTTT.

The rearrangement uses TRBV11-3 and TRBJ1-4; 12 bases are a match to TRBD1. Germline V gene data show CDR1 as SGHNT and CDR2 as YENEEA. After removal of 4 bases from V and 2 bases from J, the junction contained 11 bases not matched to a gene. The CDR3 has 19 amino acids. The CDR3 spells CASSSPPGQGARTNEKLFF. The CDR3 nucleotides read TGTGCCAGCAGCTCCCCGCCGGGACAGGGGGCGCGGACTAATGAAAAACTGTTTTTT.

This clone has more than one count but fewer than ten. The chain uses TRBV27 and TRBJ2-7, with D possibly matching TRBD1 (5 bases). Trimming stripped 1 base from V and 0 bases from J, with 7 bases between. The CDR3 loop spans 14 amino acids. Germline lookup yields CDR1 MNHEY and CDR2 SMNVEV (reference sequence). CDR3 coding DNA: TGTGCCAGCAGTTTATGGCAGGGCTCCTACGAGCAGTACTTC. Translated: CASSLWQGSYEQYF.

This rearrangement joins TRBV29-1 to TRBJ1-2; D remains ambiguous. CDR3 length: 11 amino acids. CDR1 is SQVTM and CDR2 is ANQGSEA in the germline V gene. Trimming took off 8 bases at V and 2 bases at J, with 9 bases between the two ends. The CDR3 coding sequence is TGCAGCTCCGAGGAGAACTATGGCTACACCTTC. Its translation: CSSEENYGYTF.

This sequence joins TRBV18 and TRBJ1-5, with D unclear. With 1 base removed from V and 0 bases from J, the gap between germline ends came to 7 bases. The germline V gene has CDR1 KGHSH and CDR2 LQKENI. The CDR3 loop spans 15 amino acids. CDR3 bases: TGTGCCAGCTCACCACTCGCAGATAGCAATCAGCCCCAGCATTTT. It encodes CASSPLADSNQPQHF.

The chain employs TRBV6-5 and TRBJ1-1, with D possibly TRBD1 on 5 matching bases. Trimming left V 3 bases short and J 1 base short, with 9 bases between. The CDR3 has 14 residues. Germline-derived CDR1 and CDR2 are MNHEY and SVGAGI. CDR3 sequence (DNA): TGTGCCAGCAGTTATAACAGGCAGAACACTGAAGCTTTCTTT. Encoded protein: CASSYNRQNTEAFF.

This clone was found once. V is TRBV2 and J is TRBJ2-1; the D is unclear. Per germline, CDR1 SNHLY and CDR2 FYNNEI. CDR3 length: 15 amino acids. Deletions cut 2 bases from V and 4 bases from J, with 12 bases between. CDR3 sequence reads: CASSELSPYYNEQFF. The CDR3 bases are TGTGCCAGCAGTGAATTATCTCCCTATTACAATGAGCAGTTCTTC.

The CDR3 DNA is TGTGCCAGCAATTGGAGGGGAACGGGCTACGAGCAGTACTTC. Amino acid sequence: CASNWRGTGYEQYF. The gene calls are TRBV28 and TRBJ2-7, with a weak D call TRBD2 (6 bases). The CDR3 has 14 residues. CDR1 MDHEN and CDR2 SYDVKM come from the germline V gene. The germline V and J ends were trimmed by 7 bases and 3 bases, with 16 bases remaining between them.

The chain couples TRBV7-6 to TRBJ1-1, with 7 positions matching TRBD1. The junction had 8 bases not matched to a gene; V was cut back by 3 bases and J by 1 base. This CDR3 region has 16 residues. Germline loops: CDR1 SGHVS, CDR2 FNYEAQ. CDR3 in amino acids: CASSFGQGGGNTEAFF. CDR3 nucleotides: TGTGCCAGCAGCTTTGGGCAGGGGGGAGGGAACACTGAAGCTTTCTTT.

V is TRBV6-1 and J is TRBJ1-5; possibly TRBD1 for D (6 bases). The CDR3 runs 15 residues. Germline lookup yields CDR1 MNHNS and CDR2 SASEGT. Trimming stripped 6 bases from V and 3 bases from J, with 15 bases between. CDR3 in amino acids: CASRFQDSSNQPQHF. The CDR3 DNA reads as TGTGCCAGCAGGTTCCAGGACAGCTCCAATCAGCCCCAGCATTTT.

This clone was picked up one time. The chain is built from TRBV28 and TRBJ1-5; D possibly corresponds to TRBD1 (5 bases). The CDR3 covers 17 residues. V shed 3 bases and J shed 2 bases, with 17 bases lying between them. CDR1 and CDR2 from the germline V gene are MDHEN and SYDVKM. The CDR3 region has the DNA TGTGCCAGCAGTTTTGTGCAGGGCGGTGCAGGCAATCAGCCCCAGCATTTT. Translated, it gives CASSFVQGGAGNQPQHF.

The rearrangement uses TRBV18 and TRBJ2-1; TRBD2 agrees at 11 bases. The V and J ends lost 2 bases and 9 bases, in that order; junction bases with no gene match: 18. CDR1 KGHSH and CDR2 LQKENI come from the germline V gene. The length of the CDR3 is 19 residues. CDR3 nucleotide sequence: TGTGCCAGCTCACCAAAATCTAGCGGGGGGCTCGTCACGATCAGTGAGCAGTTCTTC. Amino acid sequence: CASSPKSSGGLVTISEQFF.